Detailed here is one TCR beta chain. No antigen is known for it. The use of a sample-barcoded 5' primer and a J-beta primer mix characterized a second PCR of 7 to 11 cycles. A single record per CDR3 protein comes from TCRdb applying MiXCR to the 5' RACE reads. The sample consists of more than 1,000,000 distinct CDR3 sequences, approximately 25% of them appearing once. The source of the sample is a study of blood T cells in healthy people across ages. Overall study results and limits: Not knowing donor CMV status may have confounded expanded clonotype changes. Strong correlation existed between TCR beta diversity and naive T cell percentage.

Isolation yielded PBMCs, at least 6 million per sample, in every case. The V gene's germline CDR1 is SGHTA and CDR2 FQGNSA. Trimming removed 6 bases from V and 2 bases from J, with 10 bases in between. The CDR3 is 13 residues long. This sample was also put to use in a study of T cells of mothers and their children. That work contributes: Material was donated by three healthy Caucasian mothers and their six children.

This TCR derives from a girl aged 2 to 10 in good health. V gene TRBV7-2 combines with J gene TRBJ1-2; D not certain. Sequenced material: blood. The CDR3 bases are TGTGCCAGCAGGCCGGGAGGGAACTATGGCTACACCTTC. This codes for CASRPGGNYGYTF.